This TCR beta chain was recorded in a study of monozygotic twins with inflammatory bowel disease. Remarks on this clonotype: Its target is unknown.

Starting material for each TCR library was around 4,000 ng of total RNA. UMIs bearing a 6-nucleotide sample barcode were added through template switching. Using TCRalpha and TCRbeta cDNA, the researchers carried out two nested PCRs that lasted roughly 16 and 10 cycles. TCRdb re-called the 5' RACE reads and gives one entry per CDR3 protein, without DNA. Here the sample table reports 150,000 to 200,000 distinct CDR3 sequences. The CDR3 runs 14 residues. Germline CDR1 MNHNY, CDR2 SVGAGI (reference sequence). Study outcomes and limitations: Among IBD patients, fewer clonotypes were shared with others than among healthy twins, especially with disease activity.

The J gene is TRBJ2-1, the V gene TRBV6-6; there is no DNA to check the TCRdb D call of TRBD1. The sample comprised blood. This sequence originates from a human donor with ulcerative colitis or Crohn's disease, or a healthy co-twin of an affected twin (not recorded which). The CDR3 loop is CASSYWDRGDEQFF.